Shown below are 14 T cell receptor beta chains from a single sample sequenced in a study of blood T cell repertoires in COVID-19. Assay: immunoSEQ multiplex PCR; the TCRdb copy retains only in-frame clones and omits some. This table holds 150,000 to 200,000 clones, approximately 88% found once. Sequencing was carried out using peripheral blood. Receptors originate from a middle-aged woman with COVID-19, enrolled during active disease.

The chain recombines TRBV2 with TRBJ2-7, with 8 bases matching TRBD2. V trimming: 5 bases; J trimming: 4 bases; junction bases outside the gene matches: 7. This CDR3 has 14 residues. Germline CDR1 reads SNHLY; CDR2 reads FYNNEI. The chain's CDR3 is CASSRGTRKYEQYF. In DNA, the CDR3 is TGTGCCAGCAGTAGGGGGACTAGAAAATACGAGCAGTACTTC.

This clone occurred once. This chain connects TRBV5-1 to TRBJ2-2; D might be TRBD2 (5 bases). Germline V gene sequence: CDR1 SGHRS, CDR2 YFSETQ. Trimming stripped 3 bases from V and 10 bases from J, with 13 bases between. CDR3 size: 13 residues. The CDR3 sequence is CASSSRASEELFF. The CDR3 nucleotides read TGCGCCAGCAGCTCGCGGGCCAGCGAGGAGCTGTTTTTT.

The chain carries TRBV12-3 or TRBV12-4 and TRBJ1-5; D is unclear. CDR3 length: 13 residues. V lost 7 bases and J 2 bases, leaving 9 bases between the germline ends. The CDR3 loop reads CASKLSGNQPQHF. The CDR3 DNA reads as TGTGCCAGCAAATTGTCTGGCAATCAGCCCCAGCATTTT.

V and J are TRBV2 and TRBJ2-3; 7 bases match TRBD2. The germline CDR1 and CDR2 sequences are SNHLY and FYNNEI. This CDR3 contains 14 residues. V lost 1 base, J lost 6 bases, and 4 bases stayed unmatched. The CDR3 reads CASSEGLALDTQYF. As DNA, the CDR3 is TGTGCCAGCAGTGAAGGACTAGCTCTCGATACGCAGTATTTT.

The chain uses TRBV29-1 and TRBJ1-1; 7 nucleotides line up with TRBD1. CDR3 length equals 13 residues. Trimming took 7 bases from V and 7 from J; bases not matched to a gene: 12. CDR1 and CDR2 (germline): SQVTM, ANQGSEA. As DNA, the CDR3 is TGCAGCGCCCAGGGGACAGTAATCTTTGAAGCTTTCTTT. Translating gives CSAQGTVIFEAFF.

This clone was detected many times. The chain employs TRBV18 and TRBJ1-1; 8 nucleotides align to TRBD1. J gave up 0 bases and V 3 bases, and 0 bases lay outside the gene matches. The CDR3 consists of 14 residues. CDR1 is KGHSH, CDR2 LQKENI, per germline. In nucleotides, the CDR3 is TGTGCCAGCTCACCGGACAGGGTGAACACTGAAGCTTTCTTT. Translating gives CASSPDRVNTEAFF.

The chain employs TRBV11-2 and TRBJ1-1; perhaps TRBD1 as D (6 bases). The V end lost 1 base, the J end lost 3 bases, and 9 bases lay between the germline ends. CDR1 is SGHAT, CDR2 FQNNGV, per germline. CDR3 size: 14 residues. CDR3 region: CASSLVAGDTEAFF. CDR3 DNA sequence: TGTGCCAGCAGCTTAGTGGCAGGGGACACTGAAGCTTTCTTT.

The V and J genes are TRBV24-1 and TRBJ1-2; 9 nucleotides line up with TRBD1. Trimming cost V 3 bases and J 4 bases; bases outside gene matches: 11. CDR1 and CDR2 from the germline V gene are KGHDR and SFDVKD. The CDR3 has 17 amino acids. The CDR3 protein is CATSDGPQGAISYGYTF. CDR3 sequence (DNA): TGTGCCACCAGTGATGGCCCACAGGGGGCTATTTCCTATGGCTACACCTTC.

About this clone itself: The sample has other DNA sequences that encode this CDR3 too. The V gene is TRBV7-2, the J gene TRBJ2-1, with D perhaps TRBD2 (7 bases). This CDR3 spans 18 amino acids. The ends were cut back, 2 bases at V and 0 bases at J, with 17 bases in the middle. The germline gives CDR1 SGHTA, CDR2 FQGNSA. Here the CDR3 DNA reads TGTGCCAGCAGCTTACGGGGATTGAGGGGGGGCTCCTACAATGAGCAGTTCTTC. It yields the protein CASSLRGLRGGSYNEQFF.

This clone is a singleton in its sample. V gene TRBV9 combines with J gene TRBJ2-7; TRBD2 matches at 8 bases. Germline CDR1 is SGDLS and CDR2 is YYNGEE. V was clipped by 0 bases and J by 2 bases; unmatched bases: 7. This CDR3 region has 16 residues. CDR3 amino acids: CASSVGTGTRTYEQYF. The CDR3 nucleotides read TGTGCCAGCAGCGTAGGAACCGGGACTAGGACCTACGAGCAGTACTTC. The full variable domain, its missing parts supplied by reference TRBV9 and TRBJ2-7, is DSGVTQTPKHLITATGQRVTLRCSPRSGDLSVYWYQQSLDQGLQFLIQYYNGEERAKGNILERFSAQQFPDLHSELNLSSLELGDSALYFCASSVGTGTRTYEQYFGPGTRLTVT.

This chain links TRBV19 with TRBJ2-3, with 7 bases aligning to TRBD2. J was trimmed by 1 base and V by 6 bases; bases with no gene match: 1. The CDR3 runs 13 residues. Germline V lookup: CDR1 LNHDA, CDR2 SQIVND (reference sequence). In nucleotides, the CDR3 is TGTGCCAGTAGAACTAGCGGCACAGATACGCAGTATTTT. Encoded protein: CASRTSGTDTQYF. The full variable domain, in which reference TRBV19 and TRBJ2-3 provide the parts outside the CDR3, is DGGITQSPKYLFRKEGQNVTLSCEQNLNHDAMYWYRQDPGQGLRLIYYSQIVNDFQKGDIAEGYSVSREKKESFPLTVTSAQKNPTAFYLCASRTSGTDTQYFGPGTRLTVL.

V usage is TRBV6-5 and J usage is TRBJ2-5; the D is unclear. The V gene lost 6 bases and the J gene lost 4 bases, with 6 bases spanning the gap. Per germline, CDR1 MNHEY and CDR2 SVGAGI. The CDR3 spans 11 residues. CDR3 residues: CASSSRETQYF. The CDR3 nucleotides are TGTGCCAGCAGCTCGAGAGAGACCCAGTACTTC.

This chain connects TRBV5-4 to TRBJ2-3; 8 positions agree with TRBD2. CDR3 length: 15 residues. V shed 4 bases, J shed 2 bases, and the junction held 6 bases outside the gene matches. The germline CDR1 and CDR2 sequences are SGHNT and YYREEE (reference sequence). Here the CDR3 reads CASSRSAGVTDTQYF. The DNA of the CDR3 is TGTGCCAGCAGCCGGTCAGCGGGAGTCACAGATACGCAGTATTTT.

The chain has TRBV2 and TRBJ2-1, with 14 bases aligning to TRBD2. Looked up from germline, CDR1 is SNHLY and CDR2 is FYNNEI. The CDR3 loop spans 18 amino acids. Losses at the gene ends were 7 bases for V and 9 bases for J; bases not matched to a gene: 17. The chain's CDR3 is CASTLRLAGGPGGREQFF. The CDR3 DNA reads TGTGCCAGCACCCTAAGACTAGCGGGGGGGCCGGGAGGCCGTGAGCAGTTCTTC.